The 29 T cell receptor beta chains listed next were all sequenced from one sample in a study of graft-versus-host responses after intestinal transplantation. Sequencing was performed with immunoSEQ multiplex PCR; in TCRdb, only in-frame clones are kept and a portion is missing. Of tens of thousands of clones listed, about 90% were seen once; the top ten hold roughly 1.3%. Antigens for these TCRs are unknown. This specimen consisted of unstimulated CD8+ T cells sorted from spleen or lymph node cells, obtained before intestinal transplant. The receptors originated from a human donor who received an intestinal transplant.

This chain joins TRBV13 and TRBJ1-6; D ambiguous. CDR1 PRHDT and CDR2 FYEKMQ come from the germline V gene (reference sequence). V was clipped by 2 bases and J by 10 bases, with 6 bases between them. CDR3 length: 12 residues. Here the CDR3 reads CASSLYGSPLHF. The DNA of the CDR3 is TGTGCCAGCAGCTTATACGGGTCACCCCTCCACTTT.

This chain uses TRBV27 with TRBJ2-1; 12 positions agree with TRBD2. This CDR3 region has 15 residues. Germline-derived CDR1 and CDR2 are MNHEY and SMNVEV (reference sequence). V shed 5 bases, J shed 8 bases, and the junction held 7 bases outside the gene matches. CDR3 coding DNA: TGTGCCAGCAGTCCATCTAGCGGGGGGGCCCATGAGCAGTTCTTC. This sequence encodes CASSPSSGGAHEQFF.

The chain recombines TRBV6-5 with TRBJ2-3, with 7 bases fitting TRBD2. The germline CDR1 and CDR2 sequences are MNHEY and SVGAGI. This CDR3 is built from 14 residues. Trimming cost V 1 base and J 6 bases; bases outside gene matches: 4. CDR3 protein: CASSYLRGGDTQYF. Here the CDR3 DNA reads TGTGCCAGCAGTTACTTGCGGGGAGGGGATACGCAGTATTTT.

J is TRBJ1-2 and V is TRBV11-2, with D possibly matching TRBD1 (6 bases). Germline-derived CDR1 and CDR2 are SGHAT and FQNNGV. The V and J ends lost 3 bases and 7 bases respectively, with 24 bases between them. The length of the CDR3 is 17 residues. The CDR3 bases are TGTGCCAGCAGCTTTGATGGCTTGGCAGGGGCTTGGAGTGGCTACACCTTC. This codes for CASSFDGLAGAWSGYTF. The full variable domain, rest sourced from reference TRBV11-2 and TRBJ1-2, is EAGVAQSPRYKIIEKRQSVAFWCNPISGHATLYWYQQILGQGPKLLIQFQNNGVVDDSQLPKDRFSAERLKGVDSTLKIQPAKLEDSAVYLCASSFDGLAGAWSGYTFGSGTRLTVV.

J is TRBJ2-7 and V is TRBV12-2; no DNA check was done on the table's D call, TRBD2. TRBV12-2 is a pseudogene locus. The CDR3 is 17 amino acids. The CDR3 nucleotides read TGTGCAAGTCGCACTACCGGGACTAGCGGGGGCATCTACGAGCAGTACTTC. The encoded protein is CASRTTGTSGGIYEQYF.

The chain recombines TRBV13 with TRBJ1-1; TRBD1 aligns across 7 bases. This CDR3 is 15 amino acids long. The V gene end was trimmed by 4 bases and the J gene end by 4 bases; junction bases not matched to a gene: 9. CDR1 PRHDT and CDR2 FYEKMQ come from the germline V gene (reference sequence). The chain's CDR3 is CASSSTGTRGTEAFF. The CDR3 DNA reads as TGTGCCAGCAGCTCGACAGGGACCCGGGGCACTGAAGCTTTCTTT.

The DNA for the CDR3 is TGTTATCTCGGGGGCTATGGCTACACCTTC. It codes for CYLGGYGYTF. This chain joins TRBV7-9 and TRBJ1-2; TRBD1 is a possible D gene (5 bases). The CDR3 spans 10 residues. The germline CDR1 and CDR2 sequences are SEHNR and FQNEAQ (reference sequence).

The V and J genes are TRBV9 and TRBJ2-7, with a weak D call TRBD2 (5 bases). There are 12 residues in the CDR3. Germline V gene data show CDR1 as SGDLS and CDR2 as YYNGEE. Trimming stripped 3 bases from V and 4 bases from J, with 8 bases between. In DNA form, the CDR3 reads TGTGCCAGCAGCGGGCCGGGGTACGAGCAGTACTTC. The encoded protein is CASSGPGYEQYF.

V usage is TRBV19 and J usage is TRBJ1-1; D is unclear. CDR1 and CDR2 from the germline V gene are LNHDA and SQIVND (reference sequence). This CDR3 region has 11 residues. V was pared by 8 bases and J by 7 bases, with 11 bases between. The CDR3 spells CASAGSVEAFF. The CDR3 DNA is TGTGCCAGTGCCGGGAGTGTTGAAGCTTTCTTT.

Written as DNA, the CDR3 is TGTGCCAGCAGCTTTCCCCACCCCGAGACTAATGAAAAACTGTTTTTT. It translates to CASSFPHPETNEKLFF. This chain joins TRBV12-1 and TRBJ1-4. TRBV12-1 is recorded as a pseudogene. The CDR3 loop spans 16 amino acids.

The chain carries TRBV28 and TRBJ1-5; 7 bases agree with TRBD1. Germline CDR1 reads MDHEN; CDR2 reads SYDVKM. This CDR3 contains 14 residues. Trimming removed 3 bases from V and 2 bases from J; junction bases left unmatched: 1. CDR3 amino acids: CASSFTGGNQPQHF. The CDR3 DNA reads TGTGCCAGCAGTTTTACAGGGGGCAATCAGCCCCAGCATTTT.

J is TRBJ2-5 and V is TRBV9; 7 positions agree with TRBD2. Germline trimming cut 0 bases from V and 4 bases from J; bases unmatched to any gene: 3. From germline, CDR1 is SGDLS and CDR2 YYNGEE. The CDR3 contains 14 residues. The CDR3 here is CASSVASGGETQYF. The CDR3 nucleotides read TGTGCCAGCAGCGTAGCGTCGGGGGGAGAGACCCAGTACTTC.

The J gene is TRBJ2-5, the V gene TRBV13; 15 nucleotides agree with TRBD2. The germline CDR1 and CDR2 sequences are PRHDT and FYEKMQ (reference sequence). This CDR3 comprises 15 residues. Unmatched junction bases numbered 3, after V lost 5 bases and J lost 5 bases. The CDR3 reads CASSSGTSGGETQYF. Here the CDR3 DNA reads TGTGCCAGCAGCAGCGGGACTAGCGGGGGGGAGACCCAGTACTTC.

The V gene is TRBV7-8, the J gene TRBJ2-3; TRBD2 agrees at 15 bases. Unmatched junction bases numbered 13, after V lost 5 bases and J lost 4 bases. Germline values: CDR1 SGHVS, CDR2 FQNEAQ. This CDR3 is 19 amino acids long. The chain's CDR3 is CASSPGLAGGPMRSDTQYF. Here the CDR3 DNA reads TGTGCCAGCAGCCCCGGACTAGCGGGGGGGCCTATGAGGTCAGATACGCAGTATTTT.

The rearrangement uses TRBV12-5 and TRBJ2-2; possibly TRBD1 for D (6 bases). The CDR3 length is 13 residues. Germline V gene sequence: CDR1 LGHNT, CDR2 FRNRAP. Trimming took 10 bases from V and 1 from J, leaving 10 bases between them. CDR3: CATRTENTGELFF. CDR3 DNA sequence: TGTGCTACCCGGACAGAGAACACCGGGGAGCTGTTTTTT.

The chain combines TRBV6-6 with TRBJ2-3; perhaps TRBD2 as D (6 bases). The CDR3 length is 13 residues. Germline loops: CDR1 MNHNY, CDR2 SVGAGI (reference sequence). Trimming shortened V by 0 bases and J by 5 bases, and 6 bases separated the two germline ends. The CDR3 here is CASSYSGGDTQYF. CDR3 coding DNA: TGTGCCAGCAGTTACTCGGGGGGAGATACGCAGTATTTT.

This chain links TRBV4-1 with TRBJ2-2; D is ambiguous. Trimming pared 4 bases from V and 7 bases from J, leaving 4 bases between. The CDR3 is 11 residues long. Germline CDR1 MGHRA, CDR2 YSYEKL. The CDR3 protein is CASSRVGELFF. In DNA, the CDR3 is TGCGCCAGCAGCCGAGTCGGGGAGCTGTTTTTT.

The J gene is TRBJ1-5, the V gene TRBV10-3; 8 bases are a match to TRBD1. Germline loops: CDR1 ENHRY, CDR2 SYGVKD. The CDR3 extends over 21 amino acids. V lost 3 bases to trimming and J lost 0 bases; unmatched junction nucleotides: 19. The CDR3 DNA follows: TGTGCCATCAGTGACATCGGCCAGGGGGCCGAGGGTGCGGGTAGCAATCAGCCCCAGCATTTT. Its protein is CAISDIGQGAEGAGSNQPQHF.

Regarding this clone: Other DNA sequences in the sample encode the same CDR3. This rearrangement joins TRBV6-5 to TRBJ1-4, with D uncertain. The V end was cut by 4 bases, the J end by 5 bases, with 14 bases between. The CDR3 loop spans 15 amino acids. Germline V gene data show CDR1 as MNHEY and CDR2 as SVGAGI. CDR3 in DNA: TGTGCCAGCAGTTTCGGGGTGCGGGGAAATGAAAAACTGTTTTTT. It specifies CASSFGVRGNEKLFF.

This clone was seen once. CDR3 protein: CASSQTGGEDGELFF. CDR3 DNA: TGTGCCAGCAGCCAAACAGGGGGCGAGGACGGGGAGCTGTTTTTT. V gene TRBV7-3 combines with J gene TRBJ2-2; 9 bases align to TRBD1. The germline gives CDR1 SGHTA, CDR2 FQGTGA. Trimming took 5 bases from V and 7 from J; bases not matched to a gene: 8. The CDR3 length is 15 residues.

The chain has TRBV12-5 and TRBJ2-1; possibly TRBD2 for D (6 bases). CDR1 is LGHNT, CDR2 FRNRAP, per germline. The CDR3 totals 14 residues. V lost 6 bases and J lost 3, with 12 bases in between. The CDR3 region has the DNA TGTGCTAGTGGGGACGGGACTTTCTACAATGAGCAGTTCTTC. It specifies CASGDGTFYNEQFF.

The genes are TRBV13 and TRBJ2-7; 7 bases agree with TRBD1. Germline V gene data show CDR1 as PRHDT and CDR2 as FYEKMQ (reference sequence). CDR3 size: 16 residues. The V segment lost 4 bases and the J segment 3 bases; nucleotides outside the gene matches: 12. This chain's CDR3 is CASSWGKGTGDYEQYF. The CDR3 coding sequence is TGTGCCAGCAGCTGGGGGAAGGGAACAGGGGACTACGAGCAGTACTTC.

The rearrangement links TRBV6-5 to TRBJ2-7, with 12 bases matching TRBD1. This CDR3 is 14 amino acids long. Germline-derived CDR1 and CDR2 are MNHEY and SVGAGI. J was trimmed by 5 bases and V by 5 bases; bases with no gene match: 4. This CDR3 is CASSPGQGAHEQYF. As DNA, the CDR3 is TGTGCCAGCAGTCCGGGACAGGGGGCCCACGAGCAGTACTTC.

The J gene is TRBJ1-1, the V gene TRBV27; D is undetermined. The V and J ends lost 8 bases and 1 base respectively, with 11 bases between them. The germline gives CDR1 MNHEY, CDR2 SMNVEV (reference sequence). The CDR3 consists of 13 residues. The CDR3 reads CASQAPGNTEAFF. As DNA, the CDR3 is TGTGCCAGCCAAGCCCCCGGGAACACTGAAGCTTTCTTT.

This chain connects TRBV19 to TRBJ2-7, with TRBD1 matching 10 bases. Germline CDR1 and CDR2: LNHDA and SQIVND (reference sequence). V trimming: 5 bases; J trimming: 4 bases; junction bases outside the gene matches: 8. This CDR3 is built from 15 residues. The chain's CDR3 is CASSPDRDRGYEQYF. CDR3 sequence (DNA): TGTGCCAGTAGTCCCGACCGGGACAGGGGATACGAGCAGTACTTC.

This clone was found once. The V and J genes are TRBV27 and TRBJ1-5; no definite D call. The V end lost 2 bases, the J end lost 6 bases, and 14 bases lay between the germline ends. CDR3 length: 15 amino acids. Germline assignment: CDR1 MNHEY and CDR2 SMNVEV (reference sequence). CDR3 bases: TGTGCCAGCAGTTTAATAAGAGGGTTGGGTCAGCCCCAGCATTTT. Translation: CASSLIRGLGQPQHF.

This clone showed up just once. The chain combines TRBV13 with TRBJ2-2; 8 nucleotides align to TRBD1. The ends lost 5 bases at V and 4 bases at J; junction bases unmatched: 9. Germline V gene lookup returns CDR1 PRHDT and CDR2 FYEKMQ (reference sequence). This CDR3 spans 16 amino acids. The CDR3 sequence is CASSVRGQGFTGELFF. In DNA, the CDR3 is TGTGCCAGCAGCGTCAGAGGACAGGGCTTCACCGGGGAGCTGTTTTTT.

V is TRBV6-1 and J is TRBJ1-1; TRBD1 might be the D (6 bases). The CDR3 spans 14 residues. The V gene lost 6 bases and the J gene lost 4 bases, with 15 bases spanning the gap. CDR1 is MNHNS and CDR2 is SASEGT in the germline V gene. The DNA for the CDR3 is TGTGCCAGCAGGATGGACAGTTTATCCACTGAAGCTTTCTTT. Its translation: CASRMDSLSTEAFF.

The rearrangement links TRBV6-1 to TRBJ2-5, with D possibly matching TRBD1 (7 bases). The closer fit of TRBJ2-7 to the DNA end suggests the J call may be wrong. The CDR3 is 14 amino acids. Germline-derived CDR1 and CDR2 are MNHNS and SASEGT. For the CDR3, the DNA is TGTGCCAGCAGCCAGGGGGGTCGCGCCTACGAGCAGTACTTC. Translation: CASSQGGRAYEQYF.